The text below deals with one T cell receptor beta chain. The antigen is undetermined. This sample was taken from a study of OX40 agonist ivuxolimab in advanced cancers. The study's findings and limits: There were also nonresponders showing low normalized T-cell clonal expansion. The CD4+ and CD8+ T cells in the blood had expanded clonally by week 6 at 0.1 to 3.0 mg/kg.

Data came from immunoSEQ multiplex PCR; TCRdb stores just in-frame clones and leaves some out. The table lists about 110,000 clones, 80% to 95% of them singletons, with approximately 1.1% in the top ten. This CDR3 region has 16 residues. V lost 0 bases and J 4 bases, leaving 14 bases between the germline ends. Germline V gene sequence: CDR1 MNHEY, CDR2 SVGAGI. The receptor was isolated from an adult with an advanced solid tumor such as melanoma, head and neck, liver or kidney cancer. The rearrangement links TRBV6-5 to TRBJ2-3; no reliable D call. The material sequenced was CD4+ or CD8+ T cells sorted from blood, taken in a trial of the OX40 agonist ivuxolimab. The CDR3 DNA reads as TGTGCCAGCAGTTACTCGAGGCCCGAATTGGCAGATACGCAGTATTTT. This sequence encodes CASSYSRPELADTQYF.